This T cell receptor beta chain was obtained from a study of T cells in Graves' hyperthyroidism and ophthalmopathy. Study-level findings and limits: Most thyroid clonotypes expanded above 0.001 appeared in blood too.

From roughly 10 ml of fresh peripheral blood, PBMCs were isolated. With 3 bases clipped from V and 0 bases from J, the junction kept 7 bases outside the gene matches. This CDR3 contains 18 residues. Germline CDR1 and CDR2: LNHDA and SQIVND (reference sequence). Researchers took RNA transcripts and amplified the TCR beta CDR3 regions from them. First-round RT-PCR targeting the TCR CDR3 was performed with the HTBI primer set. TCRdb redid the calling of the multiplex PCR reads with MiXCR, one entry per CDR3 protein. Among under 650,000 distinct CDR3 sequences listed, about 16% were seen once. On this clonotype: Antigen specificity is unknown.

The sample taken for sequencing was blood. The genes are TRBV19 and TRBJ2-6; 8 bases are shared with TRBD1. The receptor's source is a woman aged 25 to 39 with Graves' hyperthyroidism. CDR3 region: CASSISDRATSGANVLTF. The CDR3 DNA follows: TGTGCCAGTAGTATTTCGGACAGGGCTACCTCTGGGGCCAACGTCCTGACTTTC.